The text below deals with one T cell receptor (beta chain). What it binds is unknown. Both 60 Vbeta primers and 13 Jbeta primers went into the PCR. Sequencing used immunoSEQ multiplex PCR; TCRdb keeps in-frame clones, though not all of them. The ten top clones account for 2.5% to 3%, within a sample of tens of thousands of clones. The data derive from a study of cytomegalovirus exposure and HLA in healthy donors. Study-level points and caveats: TCR beta chain V- and J-gene trimming was linked, in a later analysis, to a missense variant in DCLRE1C. Indistinguishability led to the exclusion of some V segments, TRBV6-2 and TRBV6-3 included. HLA alleles were associated with 16,951 TCR beta sequences in a later analysis at 0.05 false discovery rate. Common viral pathogens were later found to be apparently linked to several of the most significant clusters.

The V and J ends lost 4 bases and 4 bases respectively, with 15 bases between them. Per the germline V gene, CDR1 is SGDLS and CDR2 is YYNGEE. The CDR3 spans 14 residues. The sequenced sample was PBMCs. This chain connects TRBV9 to TRBJ2-7, with D possibly TRBD1 on 6 matching bases. The TCR comes from a man in his forties or fifties in good health and CMV-seronegative. CDR3 loop: CASSPTGFRYEQYF. Here the CDR3 DNA reads TGTGCCAGCAGCCCAACAGGGTTCCGGTACGAGCAGTACTTC.